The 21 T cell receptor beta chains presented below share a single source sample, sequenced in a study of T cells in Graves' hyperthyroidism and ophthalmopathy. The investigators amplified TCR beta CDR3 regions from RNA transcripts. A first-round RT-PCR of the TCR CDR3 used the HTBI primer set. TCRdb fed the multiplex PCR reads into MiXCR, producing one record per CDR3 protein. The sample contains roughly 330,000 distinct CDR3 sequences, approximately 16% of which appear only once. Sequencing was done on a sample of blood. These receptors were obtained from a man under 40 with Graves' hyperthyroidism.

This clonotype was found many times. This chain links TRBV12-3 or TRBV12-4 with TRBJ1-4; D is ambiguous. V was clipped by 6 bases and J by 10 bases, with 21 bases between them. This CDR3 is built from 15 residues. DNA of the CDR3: TGTGCCAGCAGCTCGAGGGTGGAGGGAGTGGGAAAACTGTTTTTT. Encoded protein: CASSSRVEGVGKLFF.

DNA for the CDR3: TGTGCCAGCAGTTCGGCCCCGAATCTAGAGACTACCCAGATGTTCTTC. The encoded protein is CASSSAPNLETTQMFF. The V and J genes are TRBV27 and TRBJ2-1; possible D gene TRBD2, 5 bases. The germline gives CDR1 MNHEY, CDR2 SMNVEV (reference sequence). This CDR3 comprises 16 residues. V was trimmed by 4 bases and J by 15 bases, leaving 28 bases between them.

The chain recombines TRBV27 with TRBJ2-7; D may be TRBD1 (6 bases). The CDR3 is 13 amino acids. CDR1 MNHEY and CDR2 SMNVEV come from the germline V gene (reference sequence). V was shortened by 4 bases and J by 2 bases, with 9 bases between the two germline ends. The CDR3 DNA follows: TGTGCCAGCAGTTACAGGGAGCCCTACGAGCAGTACTTC. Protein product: CASSYREPYEQYF.

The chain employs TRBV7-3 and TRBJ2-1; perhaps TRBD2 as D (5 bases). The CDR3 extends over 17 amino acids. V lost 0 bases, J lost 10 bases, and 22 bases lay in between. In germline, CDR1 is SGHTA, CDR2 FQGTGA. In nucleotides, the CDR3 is TGTGCCAGCAGCTTAACTCCGGACCGCGAGGGCCTTGGGGAGCAGTTCTTC. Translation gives CASSLTPDREGLGEQFF. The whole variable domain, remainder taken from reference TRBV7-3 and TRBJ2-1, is GAGVSQTPSNKVTEKGKYVELRCDPISGHTALYWYRQSLGQGPEFLIYFQGTGAADDSGLPNDRFFAVRPEGSVSTLKIQRTERGDSAVYLCASSLTPDREGLGEQFFGPGTRLTVL.

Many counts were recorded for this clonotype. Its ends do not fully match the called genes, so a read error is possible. The CDR3, as DNA: TGTGCCAGCAGCTTAGGGGGCGGGAGCTCCTACGAGCAGTACTTC. It is translated as CASSLGGGSSYEQYF. The V and J genes are TRBV5-1 and TRBJ2-7; tentatively, D is TRBD1 or TRBD2 (7 bases each). From germline, CDR1 is SGHRS and CDR2 YFSETQ. The CDR3 has 15 amino acids.

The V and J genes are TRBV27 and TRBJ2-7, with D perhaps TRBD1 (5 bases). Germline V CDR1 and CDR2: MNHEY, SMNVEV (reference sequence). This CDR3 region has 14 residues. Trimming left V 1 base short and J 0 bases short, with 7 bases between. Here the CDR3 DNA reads TGTGCCAGCAGTTTATACAGGTTCTCCTACGAGCAGTACTTC. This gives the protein CASSLYRFSYEQYF.

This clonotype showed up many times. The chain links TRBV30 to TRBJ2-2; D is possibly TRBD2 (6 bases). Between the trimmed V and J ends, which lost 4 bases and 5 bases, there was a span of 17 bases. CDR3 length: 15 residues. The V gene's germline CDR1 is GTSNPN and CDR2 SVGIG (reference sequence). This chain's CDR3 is CAWNEGTRGTGELFF. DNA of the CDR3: TGTGCCTGGAATGAGGGAACCCGGGGGACCGGGGAGCTGTTTTTT.

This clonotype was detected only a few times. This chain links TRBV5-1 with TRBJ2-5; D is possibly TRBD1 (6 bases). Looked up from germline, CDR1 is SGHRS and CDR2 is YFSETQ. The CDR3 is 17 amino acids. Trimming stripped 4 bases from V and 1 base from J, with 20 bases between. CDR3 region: CASSPQGHTSLQETQYF. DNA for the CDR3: TGCGCCAGCAGCCCCCAGGGACACACCTCACTCCAAGAGACCCAGTACTTC.

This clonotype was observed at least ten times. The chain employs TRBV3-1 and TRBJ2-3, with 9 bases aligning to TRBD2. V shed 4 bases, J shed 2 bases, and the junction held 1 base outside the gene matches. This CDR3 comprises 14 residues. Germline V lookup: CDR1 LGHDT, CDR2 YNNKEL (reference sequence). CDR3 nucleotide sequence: TGTGCCAGCAGCCTAGCGGGAGTCACAGATACGCAGTATTTT. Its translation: CASSLAGVTDTQYF.

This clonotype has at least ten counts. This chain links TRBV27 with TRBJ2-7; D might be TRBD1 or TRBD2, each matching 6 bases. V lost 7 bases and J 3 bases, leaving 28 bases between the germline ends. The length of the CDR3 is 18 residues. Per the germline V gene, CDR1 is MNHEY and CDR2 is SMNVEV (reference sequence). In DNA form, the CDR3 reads TGTGCCAGCAAGGAACAGGAGAAGGGGGGAGTGAGGGGCTACGAGCAGTACTTC. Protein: CASKEQEKGGVRGYEQYF.

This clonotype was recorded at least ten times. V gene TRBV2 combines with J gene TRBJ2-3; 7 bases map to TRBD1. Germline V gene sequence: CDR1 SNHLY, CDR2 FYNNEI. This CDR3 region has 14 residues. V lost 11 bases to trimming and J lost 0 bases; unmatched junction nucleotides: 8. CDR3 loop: CAARGGPSTDTQYF. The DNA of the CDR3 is TGTGCCGCCCGAGGGGGCCCTAGCACAGATACGCAGTATTTT.

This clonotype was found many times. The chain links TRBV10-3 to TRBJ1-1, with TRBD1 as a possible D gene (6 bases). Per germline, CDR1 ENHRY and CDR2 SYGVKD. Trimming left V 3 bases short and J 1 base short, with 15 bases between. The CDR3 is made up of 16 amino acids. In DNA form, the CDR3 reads TGTGCCATCAGTGATCCAATCCGGGGGCCGAACACTGAAGCTTTCTTT. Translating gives CAISDPIRGPNTEAFF.

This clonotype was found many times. Written as DNA, the CDR3 is TGTGCCAGCACTCCGTCGGGGGTCACTAATGAAAAACTGTTTTTT. Protein product: CASTPSGVTNEKLFF. The chain recombines TRBV28 with TRBJ1-4; TRBD1 is a possible D gene (5 bases). With 7 bases removed from V and 2 bases from J, the gap between germline ends came to 14 bases. The CDR3 runs 15 residues. CDR1 and CDR2 from the germline V gene are MDHEN and SYDVKM.

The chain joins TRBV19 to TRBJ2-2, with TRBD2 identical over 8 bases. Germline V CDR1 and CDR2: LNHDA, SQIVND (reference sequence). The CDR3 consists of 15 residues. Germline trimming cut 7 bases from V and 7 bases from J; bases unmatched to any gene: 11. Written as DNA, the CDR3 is TGTGCCAGTAACCGTATAGCGGGATCCGTCGGGGAGCTGTTTTTT. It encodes CASNRIAGSVGELFF.

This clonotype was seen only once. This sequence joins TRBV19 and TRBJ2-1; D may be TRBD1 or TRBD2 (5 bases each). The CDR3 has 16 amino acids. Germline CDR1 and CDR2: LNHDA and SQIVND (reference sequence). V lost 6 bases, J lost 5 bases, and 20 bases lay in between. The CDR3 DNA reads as TGTGCCAGTAGCTTCATCAACCTCCGGGACGACAATGAGCAGTTCTTC. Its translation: CASSFINLRDDNEQFF.

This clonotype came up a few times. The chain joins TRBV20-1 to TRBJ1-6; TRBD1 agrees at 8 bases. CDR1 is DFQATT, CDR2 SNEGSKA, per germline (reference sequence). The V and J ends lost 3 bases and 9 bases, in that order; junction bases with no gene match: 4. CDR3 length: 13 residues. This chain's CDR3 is CSARVQGGSPLHF. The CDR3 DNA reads TGCAGTGCTAGGGTACAGGGGGGTTCACCCCTCCACTTT.

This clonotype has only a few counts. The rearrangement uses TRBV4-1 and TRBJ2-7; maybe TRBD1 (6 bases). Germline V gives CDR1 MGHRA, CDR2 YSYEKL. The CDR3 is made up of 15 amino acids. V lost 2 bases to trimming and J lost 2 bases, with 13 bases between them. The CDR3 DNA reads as TGCGCCAGCAGCCAAATGGACAGCCAACCCTACGAGCAGTACTTC. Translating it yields CASSQMDSQPYEQYF.

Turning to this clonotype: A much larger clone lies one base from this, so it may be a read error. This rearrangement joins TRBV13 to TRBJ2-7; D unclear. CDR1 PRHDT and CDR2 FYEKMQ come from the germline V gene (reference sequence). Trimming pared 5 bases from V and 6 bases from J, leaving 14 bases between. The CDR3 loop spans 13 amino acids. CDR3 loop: CASSKDSRGEQYF. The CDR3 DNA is TGTGCCAGCAGCAAGGATTCTAGAGGCGAGCAGTACTTC. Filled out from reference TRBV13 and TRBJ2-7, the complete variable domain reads AAGVIQSPRHLIKEKRETATLKCYPIPRHDTVYWYQQGPGQDPQFLISFYEKMQSDKGSIPDRFSAQQFSDYHSELNMSSLELGDSALYFCASSKDSRGEQYFGPGTRLTVT.

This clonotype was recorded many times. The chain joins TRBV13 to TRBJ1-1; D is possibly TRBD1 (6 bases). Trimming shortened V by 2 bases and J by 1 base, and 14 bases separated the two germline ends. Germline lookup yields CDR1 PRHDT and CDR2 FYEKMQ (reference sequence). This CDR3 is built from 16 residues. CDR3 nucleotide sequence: TGTGCCAGCAGCTTATTTCGGGGGGGGCCGAACACTGAAGCTTTCTTT. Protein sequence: CASSLFRGGPNTEAFF. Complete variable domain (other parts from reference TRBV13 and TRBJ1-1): AAGVIQSPRHLIKEKRETATLKCYPIPRHDTVYWYQQGPGQDPQFLISFYEKMQSDKGSIPDRFSAQQFSDYHSELNMSSLELGDSALYFCASSLFRGGPNTEAFFGQGTRLTVV.

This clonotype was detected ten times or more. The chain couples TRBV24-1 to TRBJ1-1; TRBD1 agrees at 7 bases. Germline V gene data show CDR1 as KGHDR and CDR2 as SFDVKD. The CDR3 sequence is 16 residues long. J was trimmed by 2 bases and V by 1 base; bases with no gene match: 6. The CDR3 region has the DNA TGTGCCACCAGTGATTTCCAAACAGGGGAAAACACTGAAGCTTTCTTT. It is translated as CATSDFQTGENTEAFF.

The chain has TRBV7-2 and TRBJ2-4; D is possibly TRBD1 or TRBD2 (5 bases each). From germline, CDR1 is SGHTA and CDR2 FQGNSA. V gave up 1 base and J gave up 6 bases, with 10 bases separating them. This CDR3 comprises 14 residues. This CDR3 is CASSLGGSANIQYF. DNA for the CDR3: TGTGCCAGCAGCTTAGGGGGGTCAGCAAACATTCAGTACTTC.